This entry features one T cell receptor beta chain sequence. The data were taken from a study of blood T cell repertoires in COVID-19. Background on the study: The United States, Italy and Spain provided the acute and convalescent COVID-19 samples. Nucleic acid was either cDNA or gDNA, and it came from T cells, B-cell-depleted T cells, or PBMCs.

The germline gives CDR1 SGHRS, CDR2 YFSETQ. V shed 0 bases and J 6 bases; nucleotides not matched to a gene: 9. The CDR3 loop spans 16 amino acids. In the original analysis: Using reference gene primer amplification, nucleated cell counts were estimated. The method was immunoSEQ multiplex PCR; TCRdb's version includes in-frame clones alone and lacks a portion of them. Clonal size and the V and J genes are those of that table, whereas D and trimming came from the DNA. The sample yields about 79,000 clones, 70% to 90% seen once. What was sequenced was peripheral blood. The chain joins TRBV5-1 to TRBJ1-2; TRBD1 aligns across 9 bases. This clonotype was sampled from a man in his fifties or sixties with active COVID-19. CDR3 loop: CASSLEIQQGAHGYTF. The DNA for the CDR3 is TGCGCCAGCAGCTTGGAGATTCAACAGGGGGCCCATGGCTACACCTTC.